The 4 T cell receptor beta chains given below trace back to one sample, sequenced in a study of read filtering for tumor transcriptome and immune sequencing. Molecular barcoded adaptors covering alpha/delta and beta/gamma chains were used on roughly 370 ng RNA. TCRdb independently ran MiXCR on the reads; one entry per CDR3 protein. This table holds around 140,000 distinct CDR3 sequences, about 13% found once. The sample was a population of CD138-negative cells sorted from bone marrow. The receptors here all came from a donor at least 40 years old with multiple myeloma.

This clonotype was seen once. A much larger clone differs from this one at a single base, so this may be a read error. The rearrangement links TRBV29-1 to TRBJ1-1; 8 bases are shared with TRBD1. CDR3 length: 15 amino acids. Per germline, CDR1 SQVTM and CDR2 ANQGSEA. V lost 6 bases, J lost 4 bases, and 13 bases stayed unmatched. CDR3 loop: CSVERPGQVITEAFF. CDR3 bases: TGCAGCGTGGAACGACCGGGACAGGTAATCACTGAAGCTTTCTTT.

To note about this clonotype: A read error is likely here: a far larger clone is one base away. This CDR3 reads CDSSQAQGTSMFEAFF. CDR3 coding DNA: TGTGACAGCAGCCAAGCTCAGGGGACCTCAATGTTTGAAGCTTTCTTT. The V call is TRBV4-1, the J call TRBJ1-1; weak D call: TRBD1 (6 bases). Germline loops: CDR1 MGHRA, CDR2 YSYEKL. The CDR3 spans 16 residues.

This clonotype was counted at least ten times. The chain is built from TRBV28 and TRBJ2-6; D may be TRBD1 (5 bases). The CDR3 totals 14 residues. Germline values: CDR1 MDHEN, CDR2 SYDVKM. V lost 5 bases, J lost 13 bases, and 18 bases lay in between. The CDR3 loop is CASSADSLRQVLTF. DNA for the CDR3: TGTGCCAGCAGTGCCGACAGCCTCCGTCAGGTCCTGACTTTC.

This clonotype was picked up a small number of times. V is TRBV4-1 and J is TRBJ2-2; 9 nucleotides line up with TRBD2. Losses at the gene ends were 0 bases for V and 8 bases for J; bases not matched to a gene: 4. The V gene's germline CDR1 is MGHRA and CDR2 YSYEKL. The CDR3 extends over 15 amino acids. The CDR3 DNA is TGCGCCAGCAGCCAAGATAGACTAGCGGAAGGGGAGCTGTTTTTT. It is translated as CASSQDRLAEGELFF.